The 21 T cell receptor beta chains in this list originate from one sample, sequenced in a study of blood T cell repertoires in COVID-19. Profiling relied on immunoSEQ multiplex PCR, and the TCRdb table lists in-frame clones only, not all of them. The sample carries 30,000 to 40,000 clones, roughly 90% recorded once. The sequenced material came from peripheral blood. The receptors derive from a man over 45 with active COVID-19.

This chain links TRBV30 with TRBJ1-2; maybe TRBD1 (6 bases). Germline V gives CDR1 GTSNPN, CDR2 SVGIG (reference sequence). The CDR3 extends over 14 amino acids. V was clipped by 1 base and J by 4 bases, with 13 bases between them. The CDR3 coding sequence is TGTGCCTGGAGTGGGGACACAGTAACCTATGGCTACACCTTC. Protein product: CAWSGDTVTYGYTF.

The V gene is TRBV5-1, the J gene TRBJ1-5; TRBD1 matches 9 bases. The length of the CDR3 is 17 residues. Germline V CDR1 and CDR2: SGHRS, YFSETQ. V trimming: 0 bases; J trimming: 2 bases; junction bases outside the gene matches: 6. The CDR3 spells CASSLGPRTGGNQPQHF. CDR3 nucleotide sequence: TGCGCCAGCAGCTTGGGCCCCCGGACAGGGGGCAATCAGCCCCAGCATTTT.

J is TRBJ2-1 and V is TRBV9, with 9 bases matching TRBD2. The V and J ends lost 4 bases and 4 bases, in that order; junction bases with no gene match: 6. The V gene's germline CDR1 is SGDLS and CDR2 YYNGEE. This CDR3 has 15 amino acids. CDR3: CASSLSGSGYNEQFF. CDR3 bases: TGTGCCAGCAGCCTTAGCGGGAGTGGGTACAATGAGCAGTTCTTC.

This clone was detected only once. The chain has TRBV3-1 (or the pseudogene TRBV3-2) and TRBJ1-3; tentatively, D is TRBD1 (5 bases). Germline-derived CDR1 and CDR2 are LGHDT and YNNKEL (reference sequence). This CDR3 comprises 14 residues. Trimming left V 2 bases short and J 1 base short, with 6 bases between. CDR3 nucleotide sequence: TGTGCCAGCAGCCAACGGGGGTCTGGAAACACCATATATTTT. Its protein is CASSQRGSGNTIYF.

The rearrangement links TRBV13 to TRBJ1-3; 10 bases map to TRBD1. Per germline, CDR1 PRHDT and CDR2 FYEKMQ (reference sequence). This CDR3 region has 16 residues. The J segment lost 7 bases and the V segment lost 5 bases, leaving 11 bases of the junction unmatched. The CDR3 DNA is TGTGCCAGCAGCAAAGCAAGCCGGGACAGGGGCAACACCATATATTTT. Protein product: CASSKASRDRGNTIYF.

The chain joins TRBV6-4 to TRBJ2-3, with 7 nucleotides matching TRBD2. The length of the CDR3 is 15 residues. Germline assignment: CDR1 MRHNA and CDR2 SNTAGT. J gave up 1 base and V 2 bases, and 3 bases lay outside the gene matches. The CDR3 region is CASSDEAGGTDTQYF. CDR3 bases: TGTGCCAGCAGTGACGAGGCGGGAGGCACAGATACGCAGTATTTT.

The V gene is TRBV10-3, the J gene TRBJ2-7, with 14 bases matching TRBD2. Germline V gene sequence: CDR1 ENHRY, CDR2 SYGVKD. V shed 2 bases and J 0 bases; nucleotides not matched to a gene: 0. The CDR3 length is 16 residues. CDR3 sequence (DNA): TGTGCCATCAGTGAGGGACTAGCGGGGGGCTCCTACGAGCAGTACTTC. Translation: CAISEGLAGGSYEQYF.

This chain joins TRBV7-2 and TRBJ2-3, with a possible D match to TRBD1 (5 bases). CDR1 is SGHTA and CDR2 is FQGNSA in the germline V gene. CDR3 length: 17 residues. V lost 1 base and J 8 bases, leaving 22 bases between the germline ends. The CDR3 bases are TGTGCCAGCAGCTTAGGAATCACCCCGGCCCTAAGGGGTACGCAGTATTTT. It specifies CASSLGITPALRGTQYF.

The chain is built from TRBV4-2 and TRBJ2-7; 7 bases align to TRBD1. CDR3 length: 16 amino acids. CDR1 is LGHNA and CDR2 is YNFKEQ in the germline V gene. J lost 2 bases, V lost 4 bases, and 11 bases had no gene match. CDR3 sequence (DNA): TGTGCCAGCAGCCGGACCCTCCGGGACAGAACCTACGAGCAGTACTTC. Translation gives CASSRTLRDRTYEQYF.

The chain links TRBV10-3 to TRBJ2-3, with a tentative D call TRBD2 (5 bases). The V gene's germline CDR1 is ENHRY and CDR2 SYGVKD. The length of the CDR3 is 16 residues. Deletions cut 0 bases from V and 5 bases from J, with 15 bases between. The DNA for the CDR3 is TGTGCCATCAGTGAGTCGAGAGGCGCGGCGGGAGATACGCAGTATTTT. It encodes CAISESRGAAGDTQYF.

The chain combines TRBV6-4 with TRBJ2-3; 9 bases align to TRBD2. The CDR3 loop spans 15 amino acids. The V gene end was trimmed by 5 bases and the J gene end by 7 bases; junction bases not matched to a gene: 10. Looked up from germline, CDR1 is MRHNA and CDR2 is SNTAGT. The DNA of the CDR3 is TGTGCCAGCAGTCCCGACCTACTAGCGGGTTATACGCAGTATTTT. Translating gives CASSPDLLAGYTQYF.

The V call is TRBV11-1, the J call TRBJ1-4; D remains ambiguous. Trimming left V 5 bases short and J 3 bases short, with 10 bases between. Looked up from germline, CDR1 is SGHAT and CDR2 is FQDESV (reference sequence). CDR3 size: 14 residues. CDR3 region: CASSPGEANEKLFF. DNA of the CDR3: TGTGCCAGCAGCCCCGGAGAGGCTAATGAAAAACTGTTTTTT.

The V and J genes are TRBV6-5 and TRBJ1-2, with a possible D match to TRBD1 (6 bases). V was clipped by 0 bases and J by 3 bases, with 11 bases between them. Looked up from germline, CDR1 is MNHEY and CDR2 is SVGAGI. The CDR3 extends over 15 amino acids. The CDR3 loop is CASSYSGGRDYGYTF. CDR3 in DNA: TGTGCCAGCAGTTACTCTGGGGGCCGGGACTATGGCTACACCTTC.

This clone has only a few counts. V usage is TRBV9 and J usage is TRBJ2-1; 10 nucleotides agree with TRBD2. The CDR3 loop spans 18 amino acids. The V gene end was trimmed by 3 bases and the J gene end by 7 bases; junction bases not matched to a gene: 16. Looked up from germline, CDR1 is SGDLS and CDR2 is YYNGEE. CDR3 in DNA: TGTGCCAGCAGCGGGAAGTTGGTGTCTAGCGGGAGAGGGAATGAGCAGTTCTTC. This sequence encodes CASSGKLVSSGRGNEQFF.

This chain joins TRBV25-1 and TRBJ1-1, with D hard to call. The CDR3 is 13 residues long. Trimming cost V 3 bases and J 4 bases, with 9 bases left between them. Germline V gene sequence: CDR1 MGHDK, CDR2 SYGVNS. CDR3 sequence (DNA): TGTGCCAGCAGTGACCCCCCCCGCACTGAAGCTTTCTTT. Translation: CASSDPPRTEAFF.

The chain is built from TRBV7-2 and TRBJ2-1, with 8 bases fitting TRBD2. After removal of 6 bases from V and 2 bases from J, the junction contained 9 bases not matched to a gene. There are 16 residues in the CDR3. Germline-derived CDR1 and CDR2 are SGHTA and FQGNSA. Here the CDR3 reads CASSRSGSRTYNEQFF. For the CDR3, the DNA is TGTGCCAGCAGTCGGAGCGGGAGTAGGACCTACAATGAGCAGTTCTTC.

The gene calls are TRBV4-1 and TRBJ2-1, with 8 bases fitting TRBD2. This CDR3 is 17 amino acids long. The V and J ends lost 0 bases and 5 bases, in that order; junction bases with no gene match: 9. Germline V gene lookup returns CDR1 MGHRA and CDR2 YSYEKL. CDR3 in DNA: TGCGCCAGCAGCCAAGAATTTGGCGGGGGGTCCAACAATGAGCAGTTCTTC. As protein: CASSQEFGGGSNNEQFF.

The chain joins TRBV19 to TRBJ1-2; D is unclear. The germline V and J ends were trimmed by 6 bases and 4 bases, with 18 bases remaining between them. Germline V CDR1 and CDR2: LNHDA, SQIVND (reference sequence). The CDR3 extends over 15 amino acids. CDR3 nucleotides: TGTGCCAGTAGCCGCGAGGCCCCCCGCGGCTATGGCTACACCTTC. Translation: CASSREAPRGYGYTF.

The V call is TRBV3-1 (or the pseudogene TRBV3-2), the J call TRBJ1-4; D gene unclear. There are 13 residues in the CDR3. The V end was cut by 1 base, the J end by 6 bases, with 6 bases between. Germline CDR1 LGHDT, CDR2 YNNKEL (reference sequence). Written as DNA, the CDR3 is TGTGCCAGCAGCCAAGCAGGATATGAAAAACTGTTTTTT. Translating gives CASSQAGYEKLFF.

The gene calls are TRBV11-2 and TRBJ2-3, with a possible D match to TRBD1 (6 bases). The V end lost 1 base, the J end lost 3 bases, and 8 bases lay between the germline ends. The CDR3 runs 14 residues. CDR1 SGHAT and CDR2 FQNNGV come from the germline V gene. CDR3 in amino acids: CASSLVQGTDTQYF. The CDR3 DNA is TGTGCCAGCAGCTTAGTGCAGGGGACAGATACGCAGTATTTT.

The V and J genes are TRBV6-2 or TRBV6-3 and TRBJ1-2; D is ambiguous. The V end lost 0 bases, the J end lost 6 bases, and 11 bases lay between the germline ends. Germline V gene sequence: CDR1 MNHEY, CDR2 SVGEGT. This CDR3 has 14 amino acids. The CDR3 region is CASSYSEGLDGYTF. CDR3 in DNA: TGTGCCAGCAGTTACTCGGAGGGTTTGGATGGCTACACCTTC.